The rows below give T cell receptor beta chains drawn from one sample of a study of identical twins. One entry per CDR3 protein, called by TCRdb with MiXCR from the 5' RACE reads. This sample yields fewer than 500,000 distinct CDR3 sequences, of which about 24% are seen a single time; approximately 2.9% belongs to the top ten. The sample also formed part of further work on T cells expressing NK-cell markers.

The sequencing sample was made of CD4+ T cells sorted from blood. The receptors here all came from a woman younger than 30 in good health. The CDR3 runs from the conserved cysteine through the conserved F or W. A D gene is named only where the DNA matches it firmly. Clone sizes are given selectively: once, few, many, or a class where the clone is expanded.

. TRBJ1-2 TRBV12-3/TRBV12-4 . TGTGCCAGCAGTTTTACATCCTATGGCTACACCTTC CASSFTSYGYTF
few TRBJ2-3 TRBV27 . TGTGCCAGCAGTTTATTCGGACAACGAAGCACAGATACGCAGTATTTT CASSLFGQRSTDTQYF
few TRBJ2-1 TRBV20-1 TRBD2 TGCAGTGCTAGGGGGGCGGGAGGTGGGTATGAGCAGTTCTTC CSARGAGGGYEQFF
few TRBJ2-7 TRBV20-1 TRBD2 TGCAGTTGGGCGGGGGTTAACTACGAGCAGTACTTC CSWAGVNYEQYF
. TRBJ2-5 TRBV25-1 . TGTGCCAGCAGTGAATGGGAGCTGGAGACCCAGTACTTC CASSEWELETQYF
few TRBJ2-2 TRBV12-3/TRBV12-4 . TGTGCCAGCAGTTTCTCCGGGACTGGTAATACCGGGGAGCTGTTTTTT CASSFSGTGNTGELFF
. TRBJ2-7 TRBV6-1 TRBD2 TGTGCCAGCAGCTCCCCGGGACTAGCGTCCGAGCAGTACTTC CASSSPGLASEQYF
. TRBJ2-1 TRBV4-3 . TGCGCCAGCAGCCAGAGGGAGGCCCAGGATGAGCAGTTCTTC CASSQREAQDEQFF
many TRBJ2-7 TRBV12-3/TRBV12-4 . TGTGCCAGCAGTCCGCGGGATGTATACGAGCAGTACTTC CASSPRDVYEQYF
. TRBJ1-5 TRBV7-2 . TGTGCCAGCAGCTTAGGGCCCTATAATCAGCCCCAGCATTTT CASSLGPYNQPQHF
. TRBJ2-7 TRBV20-1 TRBD1 TGCAGTGCTAGAGGGGGACAGGGTTCCTACGAGCAGTACTTC CSARGGQGSYEQYF
few TRBJ1-3 TRBV4-2 . TGTGCCAGCAGCCAAGACGGAATCGGAAACACCATATATTTT CASSQDGIGNTIYF
. TRBJ1-6 TRBV6-5 TRBD1 TGTGCCAGCAGTTTTGGACAGGGGGCTTCACCCCTCCACTTT CASSFGQGASPLHF
. TRBJ1-2 TRBV10-3 . TGTGCCATCAGGAAGGTCAACTATGGCTACACCTTC CAIRKVNYGYTF
few TRBJ2-1 TRBV20-1 TRBD2 TGCAGTGCTAGAGCCAGGGGACTAGCGGGACTTAACAATGAGCAGTTCTTC CSARARGLAGLNNEQFF
few TRBJ2-2 TRBV5-1 . TGCGCCAGCAGCTTGGGGGTACCGTTCGGGGAGCTGTTTTTT CASSLGVPFGELFF
. TRBJ1-2 TRBV20-1 TRBD1 TGCAGTGCCACGGACAGGAGAGCGGGGGGCTACACCTTC CSATDRRAGGYTF
few TRBJ2-7 TRBV5-1 . TGCGCCAGCAGCCGGTCCTATTTATCGAGCGAGCAGTACTTC CASSRSYLSSEQYF
. TRBJ2-1 TRBV7-3 TRBD2 TGTGCCAGCAGCTGGGGGACTACCGTAACAAATGAGCAGTTCTTC CASSWGTTVTNEQFF
. TRBJ1-5 TRBV7-9 TRBD1 TGTGCCAGCAGTAGGGACAGCGCCTTCAATCAGCCCCAGCATTTT CASSRDSAFNQPQHF
. TRBJ2-3 TRBV20-1 . TGCAGTGCTGATGACAGCATGACGCAGTATTTT CSADDSMTQYF
. TRBJ2-1 TRBV20-1 TRBD2 TGCAGTGCTAGAAACCGACTAGCGGGAGGCCACTACAATGAGCAGTTCTTC CSARNRLAGGHYNEQFF
. TRBJ2-3 TRBV7-3 TRBD2 TGTGCCAGCAGCCCATCCAGCGGGGCTGATACGCAGTATTTT CASSPSSGADTQYF
. TRBJ2-5 TRBV6-5 . TGTGCCAGCAGTTTAAGGGACCGGGAGACCCAGTACTTC CASSLRDRETQYF
. TRBJ2-5 TRBV5-6 TRBD2 TGTGCCAGCAGCTTGGATAGCGGGGGGGAGACCCAGTACTTC CASSLDSGGETQYF
. TRBJ2-2 TRBV7-6 . TGTGCCAGCAGTCCTATACGGCCGGACACCGGGGAGCTGTTTTTT CASSPIRPDTGELFF
few TRBJ2-7 TRBV29-1 . TGCAGCGTTCAAGGAATCCTCGACTACGAGCAGTACTTC CSVQGILDYEQYF
few TRBJ2-1 TRBV12-3/TRBV12-4 TRBD1 TGTGCCAGCAGTCTCATACGGACAGGTTCGTACAATGAGCAGTTCTTC CASSLIRTGSYNEQFF
few TRBJ1-1 TRBV29-1 . TGCAGCGGGCGGGGTTACCAGGACACTGAAGCTTTCTTT CSGRGYQDTEAFF
few TRBJ1-4 TRBV6-5 . TGTGCCAGCAGTTTGATCGTAGATGAAAAACTGTTTTTT CASSLIVDEKLFF
. TRBJ2-4 TRBV12-3/TRBV12-4 . TGTGCCAGCAGTTCCCGGGAAGGGCTGGCCAAAAACATTCAGTACTTC CASSSREGLAKNIQYF
few TRBJ1-1 TRBV5-6 . TGTGCCAGCAGCACCAGCATGGACGTCGAAGCTTTCTTT CASSTSMDVEAFF
. TRBJ1-5 TRBV20-1 . TGCAGTGTGTGGGATAGCAATCAGCCCCAGCATTTT CSVWDSNQPQHF
. TRBJ1-2 TRBV27 . TGTGCCAGCAGTTTAGCGGGCCGCGGGGGCTACACCTTC CASSLAGRGGYTF
few TRBJ2-5 TRBV5-1 TRBD2 TGCGCCAGCAGCTTGGAGACTAGCGGGGGGCCATCAACAGAGACCCAGTACTTC CASSLETSGGPSTETQYF
few TRBJ2-5 TRBV15 . TGTGCCACCAGCAGAGTGTCAGAGACCCAGTACTTC CATSRVSETQYF
many TRBJ1-1 TRBV7-2 . TGTGCCAGCAGCTGGGGAAGCAGGACTGAAGCTTTCTTT CASSWGSRTEAFF
once TRBJ2-3 TRBV4-1 TRBD1 TGCGCCAGCAGCCAAGGGGACAGGGGGCGAGGCACAGATACGCAGTATTTT CASSQGDRGRGTDTQYF
. TRBJ2-2 TRBV5-1 TRBD2 TGCGCCAGCAGCTTTGGACTAGCGGGAATAGGCGGGGAGCTGTTTTTT CASSFGLAGIGGELFF
few TRBJ1-3 TRBV29-1 TRBD1 TGCAGCGTTGGACAGGGAGGTGGAAACACCATATATTTT CSVGQGGGNTIYF
few TRBJ2-7 TRBV20-1 TRBD2 TGCAGTGCTAGAGATCATTTGGGGACTACCCCCTACGAGCAGTACTTC CSARDHLGTTPYEQYF
. TRBJ1-5 TRBV20-1 TRBD1 TGCAGTTCACTCTCGGGACAGGGGGCTCAGCCCCAGCATTTT CSSLSGQGAQPQHF
. TRBJ2-3 TRBV20-1 . TGCAGTGCTAGGTGGGGGGCAGATACGCAGTATTTT CSARWGADTQYF
. TRBJ2-5 TRBV7-9 TRBD2 TGTGCCAGCAGCTCCCGGGACTACGGGTTCTTGGAGACCCAGTACTTC CASSSRDYGFLETQYF
few TRBJ1-1 TRBV6-1 . TGTGCCAGCAGCCGACAGTTAGCGAACACTGAAGCTTTCTTT CASSRQLANTEAFF
. TRBJ2-1 TRBV20-1 . TGCAGTGCTACGGGACCCGCCCAAGTGGGCTACAATGAGCAGTTCTTC CSATGPAQVGYNEQFF
. TRBJ2-7 TRBV7-2 TRBD2 TGTGCCAGCAGCTTACAAGCGGGAACGGCCTACGAGCAGTACTTC CASSLQAGTAYEQYF
. TRBJ1-2 TRBV7-6 . TGTGCCAGCAGCTTAGGAAGGGACCGTGGACCGGGTGGCTACACCTTC CASSLGRDRGPGGYTF